This TCR beta chain derives from a study of cytomegalovirus exposure and HLA in healthy donors. This clone was observed once. Its antigen is currently unknown. The PCR ran on 60 Vbeta and 13 Jbeta primers. Libraries were prepared by immunoSEQ multiplex PCR; TCRdb keeps only in-frame clonotypes and omits some of them. The sample holds about 60,000 clones, approximately 73% seen once. Overall study results and limits: Presence/absence analysis assumed near-uniform sequencing depth across donors. Solely CMV serostatus was available to characterize immune exposure. It was reported in a later analysis that an Asian-associated ancestry cluster showed fewer N-insertions than the roughly 670-donor mean. As was reported, the HLA-A and HLA-B alleles of most subjects were accurately predicted from TCR beta sequences.

CDR1 is SGDLS, CDR2 YYNGEE, per germline. V was cut by 5 bases and J by 7 bases, with 10 bases left in between. The CDR3 length is 12 residues. Sequencing used PBMCs. This receptor was obtained from a man between 45 and 60 years old in good health and CMV-seronegative. The gene calls are TRBV9 and TRBJ2-1, with D perhaps TRBD2 (6 bases). The CDR3 is CASRGTRNEQFF. CDR3 nucleotide sequence: TGTGCCAGCAGGGGGACTCGGAATGAGCAGTTCTTC. The full variable domain, completed using reference TRBV9 and TRBJ2-1, is DSGVTQTPKHLITATGQRVTLRCSPRSGDLSVYWYQQSLDQGLQFLIQYYNGEERAKGNILERFSAQQFPDLHSELNLSSLELGDSALYFCASRGTRNEQFFGPGTRLTVL.